The 2 T cell receptor beta chains reported below all come from one sample, sequenced in a study of spatial heterogeneity in lung cancer. A single record per CDR3 protein comes from TCRdb applying MiXCR to the 5' RACE reads. Altogether some 15,000 distinct CDR3 sequences are present, approximately 8.5% being singletons, with the ten largest covering more than 25%. Time point in this sample: sample taken at primary tumor resection. Whole RNA obtained from tumor, nontumor lung or frozen PBMC underwent sequencing without sorting. The sample consisted of PBMCs, taken at surgery. These receptor sequences come from a female donor with early-stage non-small cell lung cancer.

This clonotype showed up many times. The junction does not match germline at one end; this may be a read error. The gene calls are TRBV15 and TRBJ1-3, with D possibly being TRBD1 (6 bases). The CDR3 totals 17 residues. CDR1 LNHNV and CDR2 YYDKDF come from the germline V gene (reference sequence). The CDR3 is CATGRGEGPYSGNTIYF. CDR3 nucleotide sequence: TGTGCCACCGGCAGGGGAGAGGGACCCTACTCTGGAAACACCATATATTTT.

This clonotype appeared many times. The genes are TRBV7-9 and TRBJ2-2; D is unresolved. Germline V gene data show CDR1 as SEHNR and CDR2 as FQNEAQ (reference sequence). The CDR3 has 13 residues. The germline V and J ends were trimmed by 5 bases and 3 bases, with 7 bases remaining between them. Here the CDR3 DNA reads TGTGCCAGCAGCCTCCTGGACACCGGGGAGCTGTTTTTT. Translation: CASSLLDTGELFF.